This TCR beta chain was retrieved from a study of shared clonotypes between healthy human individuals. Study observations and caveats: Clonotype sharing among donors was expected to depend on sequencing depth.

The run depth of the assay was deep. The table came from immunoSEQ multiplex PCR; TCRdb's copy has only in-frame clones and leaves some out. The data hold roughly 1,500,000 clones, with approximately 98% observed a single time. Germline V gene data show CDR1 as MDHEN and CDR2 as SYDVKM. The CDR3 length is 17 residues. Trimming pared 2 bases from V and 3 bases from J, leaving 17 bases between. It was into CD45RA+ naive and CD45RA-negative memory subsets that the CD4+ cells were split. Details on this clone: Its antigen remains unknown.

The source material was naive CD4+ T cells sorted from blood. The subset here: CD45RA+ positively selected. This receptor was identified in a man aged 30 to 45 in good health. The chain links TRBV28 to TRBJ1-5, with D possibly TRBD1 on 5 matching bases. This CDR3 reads CASSLQGRLPYNQPQHF. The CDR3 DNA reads TGTGCCAGCAGTTTACAGGGACGCTTACCTTACAATCAGCCCCAGCATTTT.